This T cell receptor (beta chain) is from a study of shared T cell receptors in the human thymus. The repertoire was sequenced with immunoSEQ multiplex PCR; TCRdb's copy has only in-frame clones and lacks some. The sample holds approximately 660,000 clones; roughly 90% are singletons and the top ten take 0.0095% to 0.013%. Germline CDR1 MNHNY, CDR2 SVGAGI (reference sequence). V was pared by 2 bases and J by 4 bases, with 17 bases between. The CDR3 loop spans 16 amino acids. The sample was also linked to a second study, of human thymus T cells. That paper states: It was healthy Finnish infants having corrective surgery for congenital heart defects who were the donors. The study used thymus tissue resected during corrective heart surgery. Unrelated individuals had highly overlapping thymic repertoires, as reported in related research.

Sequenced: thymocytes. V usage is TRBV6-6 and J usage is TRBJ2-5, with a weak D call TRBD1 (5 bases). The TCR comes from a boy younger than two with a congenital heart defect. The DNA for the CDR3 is TGTGCCAGCAGTTACCTTGGGGCAGTAGGCCCAGAGACCCAGTACTTC. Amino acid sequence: CASSYLGAVGPETQYF.